This T cell receptor beta chain was sequenced in a study of blood T cell repertoires in COVID-19. Study as a whole: Samples taken during acute and convalescent COVID-19 were collected in the United States, Italy and Spain. PBMCs, B-cell-depleted T cells, or T cells provided the cDNA or gDNA that made up the material.

Under the authors' procedure: Researchers report that nucleated cell counts were estimated from reference gene primer amplification. The protocol was immunoSEQ multiplex PCR, while the TCRdb copy is restricted to in-frame clones and leaves out a portion. V and J calls and clone size follow that table, whereas D and trimming were derived from the DNA. The sample carries fewer than 250,000 clones, approximately 80% recorded once. CDR1 and CDR2 from the germline V gene are MGHRA and YSYEKL. This CDR3 is 14 amino acids long. V gave up 0 bases and J gave up 3 bases, with 6 bases separating them. V is TRBV4-1 and J is TRBJ2-1; D unclear. This receptor was identified in a woman in her sixties or seventies with active or convalescent COVID-19. Sequencing was performed on peripheral blood. The CDR3 nucleotides are TGCGCCAGCAGCCAAGACAATAGCTACAATGAGCAGTTCTTC. Residues: CASSQDNSYNEQFF.